This T cell receptor beta chain was obtained from a study of a mutant IDH1 vaccine in newly diagnosed glioma. The wider study: Following radiotherapy alone, or alongside temozolomide cycles, vaccination was started after an interval of 4-6 weeks. Beforehand, treatment had been radiotherapy, temozolomide, or both; the majority received both. Mean patient age was around 40 years; approximately 62% were male and around 40% female.

The CDR3 runs to 15 residues. With 6 bases removed from V and 6 bases from J, the gap between germline ends came to 17 bases. Germline CDR1 MNHEY, CDR2 SMNVEV (reference sequence). Study-level results: Induction of immune responses by the vaccine occurred in more than 85% of patients.

This clone appeared a few times. Its antigen remains unidentified. The method was immunoSEQ multiplex PCR; TCRdb's version includes in-frame clones alone and lacks a portion of them. The table records about 54,000 clones, around 80% of them present only once. The time point here: week 5, during vaccination. One vaccine dose held 300 ug of mutant IDH1 20-mer peptide and came with topical imiquimod. This clonotype was obtained from a young man with glioma. The sample here was PBMCs, taken from a glioma patient whose treatment included an IDH1 peptide vaccine. The chain has TRBV27 and TRBJ1-4; the D is unclear. The CDR3 sequence: CASSAHPPRDEKLFF. The CDR3 DNA reads as TGTGCCAGCAGCGCCCACCCCCCGCGGGATGAAAAACTGTTTTTT. Full variable domain (rest looked up from reference TRBV27 and TRBJ1-4): EAQVTQNPRYLITVTGKKLTVTCSQNMNHEYMSWYRQDPGLGLRQIYYSMNVEVTDKGDVPEGYKVSRKEKRNFPLILESPSPNQTSLYFCASSAHPPRDEKLFFGSGTQLSVL.